The entry below gives a single T cell receptor beta chain sequence along with its context. Under the authors' procedure: Nucleated cell counts were estimated from reference gene primer amplification. The repertoire was sequenced with immunoSEQ multiplex PCR; TCRdb's copy has only in-frame clones and lacks some. Clonal size and the V and J genes are those of that table, whereas D and trimming came from the DNA. The sample holds fewer than 250,000 clones; 84% are singletons and the top ten take 3.5% to 4.5%. These data are taken from a study of blood T cell repertoires in COVID-19. As for the study in general: COVID-19 samples collected from the United States, Italy and Spain covered acute and convalescent phases. Nucleic acid was either cDNA or gDNA, and it came from T cells, B-cell-depleted T cells, or PBMCs.

Germline CDR1 and CDR2: SGHRS and YFSETQ. The CDR3 runs 14 residues. V lost 2 bases, J lost 1 base, and 9 bases lay in between. This chain connects TRBV5-1 to TRBJ2-5; D is unresolved. The receptor comes from a man aged 50 to 60 with acute or convalescent COVID-19. The material sequenced was peripheral blood. CDR3 nucleotides: TGCGCCAGCAGCTTTACAGTCCCCCAAGAGACCCAGTACTTC. Translating gives CASSFTVPQETQYF.